A selection of T cell receptor beta chains follows, all from one sample in a study of T cell responses to AZD1222 COVID-19 vaccine. Libraries were prepared by immunoSEQ multiplex PCR; TCRdb keeps only in-frame clonotypes and omits some of them. The sample shows roughly 76,000 clones, roughly 85% of them seen only once. Sequenced here: peripheral blood, sampled on day 0 of AZD1222 vaccination. The source of these receptors is an adult in good health. The CDR3 runs from the conserved cysteine through the conserved F or W. The order of the fields is J gene, clone size, D gene, V gene, CDR3 DNA, CDR3 protein. The D gene is left open where the match is weak. A clone size is listed for some rows: how often the clone was seen (once, few, many), or a class if it is expanded.

J gene: TRBJ2-1; clone size: once; D gene: NA; V gene: TRBV7-8; CDR3 DNA: TGTGCCAGCAGCTTAGTGGTCAGGGCGCAGTTCTTC; CDR3 protein: CASSLVVRAQFF
J gene: TRBJ1-4; clone size: few; D gene: TRBD1; V gene: TRBV30; CDR3 DNA: TGTGCCTGGAGTGCGGGGACAGATGAAAAACTGTTTTTT; CDR3 protein: CAWSAGTDEKLFF
J gene: TRBJ2-5; clone size: NA; D gene: NA; V gene: TRBV19; CDR3 DNA: TGTGCCAGTAGTATAGTAGTGGGAGAGACCCAGTACTTC; CDR3 protein: CASSIVVGETQYF
J gene: TRBJ1-1; clone size: NA; D gene: NA; V gene: TRBV5-5; CDR3 DNA: TGTGCCAGCAGCTTGGTTCTCTCAGGGGAAGCTTTCTTT; CDR3 protein: CASSLVLSGEAFF
J gene: TRBJ1-1; clone size: NA; D gene: NA; V gene: TRBV7-2; CDR3 DNA: TGTGCCAGCAGCTTATCATCCCGGATGAACACTGAAGCTTTCTTT; CDR3 protein: CASSLSSRMNTEAFF
J gene: TRBJ1-6; clone size: NA; D gene: TRBD1; V gene: TRBV5-8; CDR3 DNA: TGTGCCAGCGGGACAGGGGTTAATAATTCACCCCTCCACTTT; CDR3 protein: CASGTGVNNSPLHF
J gene: TRBJ2-7; clone size: NA; D gene: NA; V gene: TRBV5-1; CDR3 DNA: TGCGCCAGCAGCTTGGGTCAAAGGAACTACGAGCAGTACTTC; CDR3 protein: CASSLGQRNYEQYF
J gene: TRBJ2-1; clone size: NA; D gene: TRBD1; V gene: TRBV7-3; CDR3 DNA: TGTGCCAGCAGCTTAGAGGACAGGGGGCAAGAGCAGTTCTTC; CDR3 protein: CASSLEDRGQEQFF
J gene: TRBJ2-7; clone size: NA; D gene: TRBD1; V gene: TRBV30; CDR3 DNA: TGTGCCTGGAGGTTGAACCTACAGGGGCGCGAGCAGTACTTC; CDR3 protein: CAWRLNLQGREQYF
J gene: TRBJ2-5; clone size: NA; D gene: TRBD2; V gene: TRBV28; CDR3 DNA: TGTGCCAGCAGACCCGGACTAGACCAAGAGACCCAGTACTTC; CDR3 protein: CASRPGLDQETQYF
J gene: TRBJ2-3; clone size: medium-sized; D gene: TRBD2; V gene: TRBV7-3; CDR3 DNA: TGTGCCAGCAGCTTAAGACTAGCGGCAAGCACAGATACGCAGTATTTT; CDR3 protein: CASSLRLAASTDTQYF
J gene: TRBJ2-7; clone size: NA; D gene: NA; V gene: TRBV25-1; CDR3 DNA: TGTGCCAGCAGCCCCTCGGCAGCCAGAGTAGGCGAGCAGTACTTC; CDR3 protein: CASSPSAARVGEQYF
J gene: TRBJ2-1; clone size: NA; D gene: NA; V gene: TRBV18; CDR3 DNA: TGTGCCAGCTCACCACCGTTAGCCTACAATGAGCAGTTCTTC; CDR3 protein: CASSPPLAYNEQFF
J gene: TRBJ1-2; clone size: once; D gene: TRBD1; V gene: TRBV20-1; CDR3 DNA: TGCAGTGCAGGACAGGGGAGCTACACCTTC; CDR3 protein: CSAGQGSYTF
J gene: TRBJ2-3; clone size: NA; D gene: NA; V gene: TRBV9; CDR3 DNA: TGTGCCAGCAGCATATCGGGGGACAGCACAGATACGCAGTATTTT; CDR3 protein: CASSISGDSTDTQYF
J gene: TRBJ2-3; clone size: NA; D gene: NA; V gene: TRBV27; CDR3 DNA: TGTGCCAGCAGTTTCGGGACTACAGATACGCAGTATTTT; CDR3 protein: CASSFGTTDTQYF
J gene: TRBJ1-4; clone size: NA; D gene: TRBD1; V gene: TRBV4-3; CDR3 DNA: TGCGCCAGCAGCCACGGGACAGGGAGTAATGAAAAACTGTTTTTT; CDR3 protein: CASSHGTGSNEKLFF
J gene: TRBJ2-2; clone size: NA; D gene: NA; V gene: TRBV4-3; CDR3 DNA: TGCGCCAGCAGCCAAGATTGGGGGATCCCCGGGGAGCTGTTTTTT; CDR3 protein: CASSQDWGIPGELFF
J gene: TRBJ2-5; clone size: many; D gene: TRBD1; V gene: TRBV7-8; CDR3 DNA: TGTGCCAGCAGCTTAGAGGGGGCGACACAAGAGACCCAGTACTTC; CDR3 protein: CASSLEGATQETQYF
J gene: TRBJ1-1; clone size: once; D gene: NA; V gene: TRBV28; CDR3 DNA: TGTGCCAGCAGTCCAAACAGGGAGGCTTTCTTT; CDR3 protein: CASSPNREAFF
J gene: TRBJ1-2; clone size: NA; D gene: NA; V gene: TRBV28; CDR3 DNA: TGTGCCAGCAATGGGGGCAGCCGAATTACCGGCTACACCTTC; CDR3 protein: CASNGGSRITGYTF
J gene: TRBJ2-7; clone size: once; D gene: TRBD2; V gene: TRBV4-3; CDR3 DNA: TGCGCCAGCAGCCAGGGTACTAGCGGGAGCTCCTACGAGCAGTACTTC; CDR3 protein: CASSQGTSGSSYEQYF